This T cell receptor (beta chain) was profiled in a study of T-cell reconstitution after alpha-beta-depleted transplantation in children. CDR1 and CDR2 (germline): SGHVS, FNYEAQ. This CDR3 is built from 14 residues. The germline V and J ends were trimmed by 1 base and 7 bases, with 13 bases remaining between them. The TCRbeta library was prepared with unique molecular identifiers. TCRdb analysed the PCR reads with MiXCR anew, one entry per CDR3 protein. The sample shows about 870,000 distinct CDR3 sequences, approximately 15% of them seen only once. This clonotype was detected only a few times. This specimen was PBMCs, mostly from graft donor cells, taken 360 days after TCRalphabeta/CD19-depleted stem cell transplant. The V gene is TRBV7-6, the J gene TRBJ1-1, with D possibly being TRBD1 (5 bases). This clonotype was obtained from a male patient younger than 18 who had a stem cell transplant for acute lymphoblastic leukemia, so the T cells may come from the graft donor. CDR3 bases: TGTGCCAGCAGCTTAGTCACGGGGGTTGGTGAAGCTTTCTTT. This encodes CASSLVTGVGEAFF.